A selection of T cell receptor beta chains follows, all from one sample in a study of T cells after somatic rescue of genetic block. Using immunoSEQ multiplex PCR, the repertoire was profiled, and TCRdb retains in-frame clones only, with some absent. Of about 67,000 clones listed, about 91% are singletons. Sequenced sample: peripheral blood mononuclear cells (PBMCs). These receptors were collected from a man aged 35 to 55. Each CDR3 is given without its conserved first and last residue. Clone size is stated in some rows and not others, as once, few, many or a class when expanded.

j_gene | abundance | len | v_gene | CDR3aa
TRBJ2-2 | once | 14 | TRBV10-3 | AISDTSGSRTGELF
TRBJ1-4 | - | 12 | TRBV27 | ASSLVQGNEKLF
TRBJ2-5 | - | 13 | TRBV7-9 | ASSLVGRKQETQY
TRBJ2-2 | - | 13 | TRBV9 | ASSVDRAGTGELF
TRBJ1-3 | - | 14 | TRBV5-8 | ASSLVQTNGGNTIY
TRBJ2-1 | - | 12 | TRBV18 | ASSPSGTGSEQF
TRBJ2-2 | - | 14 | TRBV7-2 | ASSFLTGTDTGELF
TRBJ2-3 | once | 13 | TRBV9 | ASSVVGLVPDTQY
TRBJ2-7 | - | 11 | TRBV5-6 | ASSFGDSYEQY
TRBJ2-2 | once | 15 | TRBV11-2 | ASSPRLAGASPGELF
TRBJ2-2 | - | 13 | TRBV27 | ASDSGRAFSGELF
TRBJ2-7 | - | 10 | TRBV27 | ASQLQDYEQY
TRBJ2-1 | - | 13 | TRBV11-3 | ASSLRGSGGNEQF
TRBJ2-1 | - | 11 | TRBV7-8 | ASSLSSPGEQF
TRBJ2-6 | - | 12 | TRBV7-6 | ASSGSSGANVLT
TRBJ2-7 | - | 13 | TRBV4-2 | ASSQDSGIYYEQY
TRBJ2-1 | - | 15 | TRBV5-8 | ASSTITRGSSYNEQF
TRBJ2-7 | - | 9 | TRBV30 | AWAPLDEQY
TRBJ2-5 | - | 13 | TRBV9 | ASSVVRGGEETQY
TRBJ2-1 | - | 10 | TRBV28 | ASSTGVGEQF
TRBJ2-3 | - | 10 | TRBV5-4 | ASSFITDTQY
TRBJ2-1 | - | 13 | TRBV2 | ASSEMGSSYNEQF
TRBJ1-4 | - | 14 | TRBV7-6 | ASSLQTAATNEKLF
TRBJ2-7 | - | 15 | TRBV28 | ASSFGGMPNTHYEQY
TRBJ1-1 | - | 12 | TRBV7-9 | ASWGQGENTEAF
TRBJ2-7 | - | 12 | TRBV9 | ASSVADRGHEQY
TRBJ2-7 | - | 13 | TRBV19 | ASSIKGQRPYEQY
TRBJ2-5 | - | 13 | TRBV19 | ASSIGTGDFETQY
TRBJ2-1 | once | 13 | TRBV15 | ATSRATRGGNEQF
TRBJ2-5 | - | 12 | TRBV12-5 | ASGSSGLGETQY
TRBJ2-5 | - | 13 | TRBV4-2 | ASSLRQADSETQY
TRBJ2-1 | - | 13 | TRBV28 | ASSLESLAGAREF
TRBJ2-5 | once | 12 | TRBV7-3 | ASSLQGAGETQY
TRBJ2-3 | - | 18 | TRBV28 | ASSLPSGTSGSDLTDTQY
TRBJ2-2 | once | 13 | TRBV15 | ATSRILRGAGELF
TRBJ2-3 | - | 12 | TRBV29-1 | SVVAGGFTDTQY
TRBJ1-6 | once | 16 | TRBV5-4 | ASSFSLASTSYNSPLH
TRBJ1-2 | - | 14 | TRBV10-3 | AISESMGLGIRGYT
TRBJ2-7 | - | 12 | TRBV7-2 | ASSSNRGSYEQY
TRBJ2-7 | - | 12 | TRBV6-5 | ASRNREFNYEQY
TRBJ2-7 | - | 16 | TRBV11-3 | ASSLVARGSPFGYEQY
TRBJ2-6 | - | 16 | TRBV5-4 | ASSAPGTPSSGANVLT
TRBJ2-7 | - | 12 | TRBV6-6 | ASSYSTGPYEQY
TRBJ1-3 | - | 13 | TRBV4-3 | ASSQATISGNTIY
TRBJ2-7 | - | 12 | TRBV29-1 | SAASSGRSYEQY
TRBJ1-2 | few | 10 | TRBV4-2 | ASSLNRDGYT
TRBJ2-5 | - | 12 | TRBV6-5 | ASSLGQYQETQY
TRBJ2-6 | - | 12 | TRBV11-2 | ACQGDAGANVLT
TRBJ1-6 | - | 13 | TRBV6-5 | ASSYSNRGNSPLH
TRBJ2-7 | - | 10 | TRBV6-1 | ASSDPGYEQY
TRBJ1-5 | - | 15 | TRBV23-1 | ASSQSIPRSSNQPQH
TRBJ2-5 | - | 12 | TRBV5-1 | ASTRSGRQETQY
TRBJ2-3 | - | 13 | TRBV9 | ASSVRLAGTDTQY